This passage covers 12 T cell receptor beta chains from one sample sequenced in a study of OX40 agonist ivuxolimab in advanced cancers. Some clones are missing from TCRdb's copy, which holds only in-frame ones; the method was immunoSEQ multiplex PCR. The sample consists of tens of thousands of clones, 94% of them appearing once. The input for sequencing was CD4+ or CD8+ T cells sorted from blood, taken in a trial of the OX40 agonist ivuxolimab. The source is an adult with an advanced solid tumor such as melanoma, head and neck, liver or kidney cancer.

The chain couples TRBV29-1 to TRBJ2-1, with D tentatively TRBD2 (5 bases). CDR1 SQVTM and CDR2 ANQGSEA come from the germline V gene. The CDR3 spans 13 residues. V shed 4 bases and J shed 3 bases, with 10 bases lying between them. This CDR3 is CSVVGRGYNEQFF. The DNA of the CDR3 is TGCAGCGTTGTAGGTCGGGGCTACAATGAGCAGTTCTTC.

The chain joins TRBV4-3 to TRBJ1-5; D uncertain. V gave up 0 bases and J gave up 5 bases, with 5 bases separating them. CDR1 is LGHNA, CDR2 YSLEER, per germline. The CDR3 is made up of 13 amino acids. This CDR3 reads CASSQERHQPQHF. The DNA of the CDR3 is TGCGCCAGCAGCCAAGAACGTCATCAGCCCCAGCATTTT.

The V call is TRBV7-8, the J call TRBJ2-5; 8 bases agree with TRBD1. The CDR3 sequence is 15 residues long. CDR1 and CDR2 (germline): SGHVS, FQNEAQ. V was clipped by 3 bases and J by 4 bases; unmatched bases: 7. CDR3 in amino acids: CASSFTQGAGETQYF. As DNA, the CDR3 is TGTGCCAGCAGCTTCACTCAGGGGGCGGGAGAGACCCAGTACTTC.

This chain uses TRBV18 with TRBJ2-4, with 7 bases fitting TRBD2. Trimming at V came to 3 bases and at J to 0 bases, leaving 8 bases not matched to a gene. CDR3 length: 17 residues. Germline CDR1 KGHSH, CDR2 LQKENI. The CDR3 coding sequence is TGTGCCAGCTCACCCACCGGCGGGGGTCCAGCCAAAAACATTCAGTACTTC. It yields the protein CASSPTGGGPAKNIQYF.

This chain uses TRBV27 with TRBJ2-7; tentatively, D is TRBD2 (5 bases). CDR1 and CDR2 from the germline V gene are MNHEY and SMNVEV (reference sequence). The CDR3 extends over 15 amino acids. V was pared by 2 bases and J by 0 bases, with 11 bases between. The CDR3 region is CASSLRGTPSYEQYF. DNA of the CDR3: TGTGCCAGCAGTTTACGGGGTACACCCTCCTACGAGCAGTACTTC.

This sequence joins TRBV6-5 and TRBJ2-7; weak D call: TRBD1 (5 bases). Germline V lookup: CDR1 MNHEY, CDR2 SVGAGI. Deletions cut 0 bases from V and 5 bases from J, with 14 bases between. This CDR3 region has 15 residues. As DNA, the CDR3 is TGTGCCAGCAGTTACTCCAAGGGGTTGATAAACGAGCAGTACTTC. Protein product: CASSYSKGLINEQYF.

This chain connects TRBV6-5 to TRBJ1-4; 10 nucleotides line up with TRBD1. V lost 6 bases to trimming and J lost 8 bases; unmatched junction nucleotides: 6. CDR1 and CDR2 (germline): MNHEY, SVGAGI. The CDR3 sequence is 14 residues long. The CDR3 loop is CASSLGQGSEKLFF. The CDR3 DNA sequence: TGTGCCAGCAGCTTGGGACAGGGGAGCGAAAAACTGTTTTTT.

The rearrangement links TRBV7-2 to TRBJ1-1, with D tentatively TRBD1 (6 bases). The ends were cut back, 3 bases at V and 1 base at J, with 12 bases in the middle. This CDR3 has 15 residues. Germline assignment: CDR1 SGHTA and CDR2 FQGNSA. CDR3 nucleotide sequence: TGTGCCAGCAGCTTTCTATCACAGGGGAACACTGAAGCTTTCTTT. It is translated as CASSFLSQGNTEAFF.

CDR3 in DNA: TGTGCCAGCAGCGCCTGGGACAGCTCCTATAATTCACCCCTCCACTTT. It is translated as CASSAWDSSYNSPLHF. The V and J genes are TRBV7-8 and TRBJ1-6; 7 bases match TRBD1. The CDR3 is 16 amino acids. With V trimmed by 5 bases and J by 0 bases, 4 bases remained unmatched. CDR1 is SGHVS and CDR2 is FQNEAQ in the germline V gene. Together with reference TRBV7-8 and TRBJ1-6, the CDR3 gives the full variable domain: GAGVSQSPRYKVAKRGQDVALRCDPISGHVSLFWYQQALGQGPEFLTYFQNEAQLDKSGLPSDRFFAERPEGSVSTLKIQRTQQEDSAVYLCASSAWDSSYNSPLHFGNGTRLTVT.

This clone was observed once. V is TRBV5-4 and J is TRBJ2-6; a possible D gene is TRBD1 (6 bases). CDR1 is SGHNT and CDR2 is YYREEE in the germline V gene (reference sequence). V lost 0 bases and J 0 bases, leaving 10 bases between the germline ends. CDR3 length: 17 residues. The CDR3 DNA reads as TGTGCCAGCAGCTTGGTTGGGGGCGGCTCTGGGGCCAACGTCCTGACTTTC. This translates into CASSLVGGGSGANVLTF.

This chain joins TRBV6-5 and TRBJ2-1; 7 positions agree with TRBD1. This CDR3 contains 14 residues. Looked up from germline, CDR1 is MNHEY and CDR2 is SVGAGI. J lost 2 bases, V lost 7 bases, and 5 bases had no gene match. The CDR3: CASIAGQAYNEQFF. The CDR3 DNA reads as TGTGCCAGCATTGCAGGACAGGCCTACAATGAGCAGTTCTTC.

The chain recombines TRBV15 with TRBJ2-1; the D gene is possibly TRBD2 (6 bases). The ends were cut back, 5 bases at V and 0 bases at J, with 17 bases in the middle. CDR3 length: 17 residues. Germline V gene data show CDR1 as LNHNV and CDR2 as YYDKDF (reference sequence). In DNA, the CDR3 is TGTGCCACCAGCGGACTTGACCAGGGAGGCTCCTACAATGAGCAGTTCTTC. Its protein product is CATSGLDQGGSYNEQFF.